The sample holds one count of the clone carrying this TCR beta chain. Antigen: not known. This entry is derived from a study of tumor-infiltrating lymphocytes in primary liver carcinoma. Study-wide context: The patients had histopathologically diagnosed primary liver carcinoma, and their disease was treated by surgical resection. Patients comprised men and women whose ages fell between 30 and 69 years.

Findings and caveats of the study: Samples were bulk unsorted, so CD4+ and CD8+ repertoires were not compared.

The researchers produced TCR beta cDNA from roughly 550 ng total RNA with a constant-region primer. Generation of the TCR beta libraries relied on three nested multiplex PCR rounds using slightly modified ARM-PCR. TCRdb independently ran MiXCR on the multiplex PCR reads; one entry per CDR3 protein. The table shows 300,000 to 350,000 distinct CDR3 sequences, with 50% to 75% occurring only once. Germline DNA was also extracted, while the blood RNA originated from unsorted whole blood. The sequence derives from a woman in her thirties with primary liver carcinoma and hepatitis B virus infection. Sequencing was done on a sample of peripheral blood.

CDR3 residues: CASSSSSGTWNEQFF. For the CDR3, the DNA is TGTGCCAGCAGCTCGTCTAGCGGGACCTGGAATGAGCAGTTCTTC. V gene TRBV5-5 combines with J gene TRBJ2-1; 9 bases are shared with TRBD2. Germline loops: CDR1 SGHKS, CDR2 YYEKEE (reference sequence). This CDR3 is built from 15 residues. Trimming cost V 3 bases and J 7 bases; bases outside gene matches: 8.